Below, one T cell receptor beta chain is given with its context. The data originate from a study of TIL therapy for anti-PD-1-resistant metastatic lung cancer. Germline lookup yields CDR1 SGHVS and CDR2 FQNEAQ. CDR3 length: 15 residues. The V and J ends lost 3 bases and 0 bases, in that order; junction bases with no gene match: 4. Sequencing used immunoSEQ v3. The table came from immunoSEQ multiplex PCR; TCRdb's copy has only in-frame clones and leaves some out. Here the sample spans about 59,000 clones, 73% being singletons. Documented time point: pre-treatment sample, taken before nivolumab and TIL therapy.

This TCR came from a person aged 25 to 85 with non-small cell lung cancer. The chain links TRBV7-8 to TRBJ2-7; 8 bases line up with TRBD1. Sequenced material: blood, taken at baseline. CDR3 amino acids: CASSLFQGASYEQYF. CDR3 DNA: TGTGCCAGCAGCTTGTTCCAGGGGGCCTCCTACGAGCAGTACTTC. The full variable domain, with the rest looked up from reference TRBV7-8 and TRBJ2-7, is GAGVSQSPRYKVAKRGQDVALRCDPISGHVSLFWYQQALGQGPEFLTYFQNEAQLDKSGLPSDRFFAERPEGSVSTLKIQRTQQEDSAVYLCASSLFQGASYEQYFGPGTRLTVT.